The clone carrying this T cell receptor (beta chain) showed up just once. Its antigen is unidentified. Generated by immunoSEQ multiplex PCR, the TCRdb table keeps only in-frame clones and is missing some. The repertoire holds over 100,000 clones, with roughly 90% as singletons. The germline V gene encodes CDR1 MNHEY and CDR2 SVGEGT. The CDR3 runs 15 residues. V was clipped by 0 bases and J by 7 bases, with 13 bases between them. This record comes from a study of T cell responses to AZD1222 COVID-19 vaccine. Broader study findings: It was only after the peak T cell response that any repertoires were sampled.

The sequence came from an adult in good health. Here the sequenced sample was peripheral blood, taken on day 0 of AZD1222 vaccination. This sequence joins TRBV6-2 or TRBV6-3 and TRBJ1-5; no reliable D call. The CDR3 sequence: CASSYSGEGGQPQHF. As DNA, the CDR3 is TGTGCCAGCAGTTACTCTGGGGAAGGAGGGCAGCCCCAGCATTTT.